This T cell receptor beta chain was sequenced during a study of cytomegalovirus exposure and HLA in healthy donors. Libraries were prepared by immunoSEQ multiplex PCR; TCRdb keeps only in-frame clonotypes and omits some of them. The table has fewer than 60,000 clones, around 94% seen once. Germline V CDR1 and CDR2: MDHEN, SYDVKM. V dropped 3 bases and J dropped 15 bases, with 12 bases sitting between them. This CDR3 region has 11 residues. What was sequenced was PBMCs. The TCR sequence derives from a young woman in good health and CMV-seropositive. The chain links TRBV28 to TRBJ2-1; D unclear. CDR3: CASSLAGRGFF. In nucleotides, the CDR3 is TGTGCCAGCAGTTTGGCAGGTCGTGGGTTCTTC.